This section outlines one T cell receptor (beta chain) sequence together with its context. Its antigen specificity is not known. No base-level quality is on record; no much larger clone is a single base apart. The sample originates from a study of identical twins (dated by TCRdb to the mid-2010s). About the study as a whole: To test whether fetal clonotypes persist, the study used deep sequencing on TCR alpha and beta repertoires from monozygotic twins, unrelated adults of various ages, and cord blood. To rule out contamination, the twin experiments were replicated at different times with different library preparation protocols.

What the study reported, not specific to this receptor: Excess twin sharing in beta out-of-frame sequences was weaker because fewer shared sequences lowered the signal-to-noise ratio. In monozygotic twins, out-of-frame TCR alpha sharing was systematically underestimated by recombination models, although the models agreed with sharing between unrelated individuals. Zero-insertion analyses could be partly confounded by invariant T cells such as MAIT and iNKT, though diverse VJ usage argued against such confounding for most clonotypes. Out-of-frame TCR alpha sequences shared between twins showed an excess of low generation-probability sequences compared with coincidental sharing between unrelated individuals. Fewer insertions were carried by abundant cord blood beta clonotypes; a weaker similar trend was observed in young adult naive repertoires, while no such trend was observed in memory repertoires. Because the same donors could not be followed over many years, the conclusions relied on cross-sectional statistical analysis.

The library was produced with 5' RACE. This sample was sequenced with an Illumina HiSeq 2000. A universal primer binding site was added through template switching, and the final cDNA carried a unique molecular identifier so that TCR cDNA molecules could be counted accurately. Specific primers in the conserved constant-segment region were used to synthesize first-strand cDNA for the TCR alpha and beta chains. Each cDNA library was double barcoded, with a SMART-Mk sample barcode plus Illumina barcodes, to control for contamination. TruSeq adapter sequences, together with Illumina sample barcodes, were added in two successive PCR steps. The TCR alpha and beta cDNA libraries were sequenced on the Illumina HiSeq platform using custom primers. In the authors' own workflow: MiGEC processed the raw reads to extract unique molecular identifiers, while MiXCR was used to determine the CDR3 positions. Recombination models were inferred per individual with the repgenHMM and IGoR tools using an EM algorithm. The analysis of shared clonotypes was done with the tcR package in R, with sharing normalized by the product of cloneset sizes. To study raw recombination free of thymic and clonal selection effects, out-of-frame nonproductive sequences were analyzed. TCRdb redid the processing of the public reads, applying fastp at Q25 and MiXCR, and retained in-frame beta chains. For every CDR3 protein sequence, its rows merge into one entry that carries the most common genes and DNA. These V and J calls are TCRdb output, not the study's own analysis. This sample has 1.5 million to 2 million distinct CDR3 sequences in its table, and roughly 35% of those were observed once. Together, the top ten hold around 0.25% of the sample.

All donors were healthy Caucasians. This receptor was identified in a newborn girl in good health. The sequenced sample was cord blood.

The CDR3 region has the sequence CASSLEGTSGYHEQYF. In nucleotide form, the sequence is TGCGCCAGCAGCTTGGAGGGGACTAGCGGATACCACGAGCAGTACTTC. Recombination linked TRBV5-1 to TRBJ2-7; the junction holds 11 bases that match TRBD2. For this chain, trimming is 0 bases at the V end and 5 bases at the J end, and the number of junction bases without a gene match is 7. The CDR3 holds 16 amino acids from the cysteine to the phenylalanine. Solely the CDR3 DNA is kept, with 48 bases framed from the first base. CDR1 and CDR2 (SGHRS, YFSETQ) derive from the germline V gene.